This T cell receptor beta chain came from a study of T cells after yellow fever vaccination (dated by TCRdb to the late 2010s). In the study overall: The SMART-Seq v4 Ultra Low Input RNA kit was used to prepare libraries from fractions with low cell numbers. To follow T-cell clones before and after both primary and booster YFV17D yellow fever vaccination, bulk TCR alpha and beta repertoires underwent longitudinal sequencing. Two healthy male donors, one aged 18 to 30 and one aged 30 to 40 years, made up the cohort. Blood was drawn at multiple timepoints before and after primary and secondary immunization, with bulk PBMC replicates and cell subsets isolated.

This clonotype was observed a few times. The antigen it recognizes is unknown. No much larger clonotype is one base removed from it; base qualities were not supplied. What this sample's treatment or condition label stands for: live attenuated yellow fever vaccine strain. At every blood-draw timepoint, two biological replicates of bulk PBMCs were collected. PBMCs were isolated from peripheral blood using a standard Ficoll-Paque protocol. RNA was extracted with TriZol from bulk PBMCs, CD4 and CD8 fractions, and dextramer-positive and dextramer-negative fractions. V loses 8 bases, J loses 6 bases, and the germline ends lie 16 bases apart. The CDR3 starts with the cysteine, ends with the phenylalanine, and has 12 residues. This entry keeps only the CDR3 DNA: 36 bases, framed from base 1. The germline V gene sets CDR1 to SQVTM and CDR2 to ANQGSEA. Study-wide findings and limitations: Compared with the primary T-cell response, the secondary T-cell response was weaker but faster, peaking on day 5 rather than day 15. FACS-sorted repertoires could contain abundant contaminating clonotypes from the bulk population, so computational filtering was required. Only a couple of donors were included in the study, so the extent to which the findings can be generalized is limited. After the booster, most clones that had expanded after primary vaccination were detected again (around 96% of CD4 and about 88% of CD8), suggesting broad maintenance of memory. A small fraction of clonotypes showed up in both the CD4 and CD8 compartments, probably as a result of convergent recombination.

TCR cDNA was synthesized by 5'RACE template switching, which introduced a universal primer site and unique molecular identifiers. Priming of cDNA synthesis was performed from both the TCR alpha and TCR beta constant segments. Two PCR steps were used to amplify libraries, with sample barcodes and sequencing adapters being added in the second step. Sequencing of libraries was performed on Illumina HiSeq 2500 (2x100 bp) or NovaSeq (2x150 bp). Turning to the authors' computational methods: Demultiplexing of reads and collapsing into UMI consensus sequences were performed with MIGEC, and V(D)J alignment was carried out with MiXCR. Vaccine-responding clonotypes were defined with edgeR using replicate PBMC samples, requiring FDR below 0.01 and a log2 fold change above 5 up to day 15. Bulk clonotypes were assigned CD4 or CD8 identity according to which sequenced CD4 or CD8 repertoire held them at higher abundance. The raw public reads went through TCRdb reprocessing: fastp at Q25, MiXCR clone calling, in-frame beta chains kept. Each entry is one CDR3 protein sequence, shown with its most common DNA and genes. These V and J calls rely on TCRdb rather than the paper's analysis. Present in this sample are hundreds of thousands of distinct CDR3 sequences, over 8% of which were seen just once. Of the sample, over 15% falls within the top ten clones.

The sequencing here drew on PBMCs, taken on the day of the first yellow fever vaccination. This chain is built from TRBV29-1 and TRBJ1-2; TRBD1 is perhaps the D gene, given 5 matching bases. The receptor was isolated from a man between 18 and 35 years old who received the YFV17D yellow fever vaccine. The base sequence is TGCAGCTCTCCGGACATCCAAAATGGCTACACCTTC. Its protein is CSSPDIQNGYTF.